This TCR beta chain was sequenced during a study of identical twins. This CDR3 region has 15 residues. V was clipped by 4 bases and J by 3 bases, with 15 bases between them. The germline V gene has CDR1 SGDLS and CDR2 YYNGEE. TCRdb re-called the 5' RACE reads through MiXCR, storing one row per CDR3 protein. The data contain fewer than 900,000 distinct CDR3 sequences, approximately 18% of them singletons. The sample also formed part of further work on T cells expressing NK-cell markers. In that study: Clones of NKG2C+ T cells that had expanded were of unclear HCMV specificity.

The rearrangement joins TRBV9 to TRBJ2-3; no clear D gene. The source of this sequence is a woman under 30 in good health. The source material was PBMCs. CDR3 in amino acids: CASSPRVSTTDTQYF. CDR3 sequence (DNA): TGTGCCAGCAGCCCCCGGGTCTCAACTACAGATACGCAGTATTTT.